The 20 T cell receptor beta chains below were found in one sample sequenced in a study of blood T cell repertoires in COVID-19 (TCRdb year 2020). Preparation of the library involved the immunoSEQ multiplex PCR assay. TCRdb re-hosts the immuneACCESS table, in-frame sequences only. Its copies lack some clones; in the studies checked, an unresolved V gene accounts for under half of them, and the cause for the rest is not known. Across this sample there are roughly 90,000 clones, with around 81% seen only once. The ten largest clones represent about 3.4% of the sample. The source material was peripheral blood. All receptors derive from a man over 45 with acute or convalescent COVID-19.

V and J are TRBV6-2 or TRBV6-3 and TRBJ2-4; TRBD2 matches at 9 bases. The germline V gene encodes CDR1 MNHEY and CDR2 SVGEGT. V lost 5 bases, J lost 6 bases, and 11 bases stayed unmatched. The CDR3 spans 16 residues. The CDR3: CASSPRVAGDGNIQYF. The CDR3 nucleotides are TGTGCCAGCAGTCCCCGGGTAGCGGGGGACGGAAACATTCAGTACTTC.

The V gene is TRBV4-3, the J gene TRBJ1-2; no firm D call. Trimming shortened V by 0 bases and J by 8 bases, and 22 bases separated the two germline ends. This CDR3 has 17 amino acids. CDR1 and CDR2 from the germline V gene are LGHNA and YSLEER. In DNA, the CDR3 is TGCGCCAGCAGCCAAGACGGTCTAGGTCCTCGGAGACGGGGCTACACCTTC. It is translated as CASSQDGLGPRRRGYTF.

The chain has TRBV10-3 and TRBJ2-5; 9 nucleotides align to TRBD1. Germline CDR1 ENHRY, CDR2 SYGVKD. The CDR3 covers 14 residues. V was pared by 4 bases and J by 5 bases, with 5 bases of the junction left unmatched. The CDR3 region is CAISATGGGETQYF. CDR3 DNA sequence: TGTGCCATCAGTGCCACAGGGGGCGGGGAGACCCAGTACTTC.

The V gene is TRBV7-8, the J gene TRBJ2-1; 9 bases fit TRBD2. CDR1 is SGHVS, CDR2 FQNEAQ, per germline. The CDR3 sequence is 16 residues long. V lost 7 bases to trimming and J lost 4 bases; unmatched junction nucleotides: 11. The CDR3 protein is CASTEAEAGGYNEQFF. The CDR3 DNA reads TGTGCCAGCACCGAGGCAGAGGCGGGGGGGTACAATGAGCAGTTCTTC.

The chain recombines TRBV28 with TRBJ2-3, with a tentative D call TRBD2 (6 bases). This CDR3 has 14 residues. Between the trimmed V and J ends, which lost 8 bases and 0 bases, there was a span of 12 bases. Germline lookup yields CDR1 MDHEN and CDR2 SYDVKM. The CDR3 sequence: CASSRGMSTDTQYF. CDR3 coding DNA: TGTGCCAGCTCTCGGGGGATGAGCACAGATACGCAGTATTTT.

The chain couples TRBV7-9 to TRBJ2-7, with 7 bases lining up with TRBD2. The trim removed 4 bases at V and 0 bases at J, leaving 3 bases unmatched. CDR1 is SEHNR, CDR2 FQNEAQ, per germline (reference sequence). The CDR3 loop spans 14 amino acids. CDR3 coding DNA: TGTGCCAGCAGCTCTAGCGGTACCTCCTACGAGCAGTACTTC. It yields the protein CASSSSGTSYEQYF.

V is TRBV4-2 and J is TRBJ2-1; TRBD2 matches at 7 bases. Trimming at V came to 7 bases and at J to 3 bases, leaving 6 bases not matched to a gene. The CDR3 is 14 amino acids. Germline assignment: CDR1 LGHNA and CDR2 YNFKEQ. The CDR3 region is CASKGAGDYNEQFF. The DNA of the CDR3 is TGTGCCAGCAAAGGGGCGGGAGACTACAATGAGCAGTTCTTC.

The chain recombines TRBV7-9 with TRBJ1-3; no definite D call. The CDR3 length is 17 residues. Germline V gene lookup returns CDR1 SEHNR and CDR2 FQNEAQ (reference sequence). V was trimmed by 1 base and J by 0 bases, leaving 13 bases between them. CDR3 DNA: TGTGCCAGCAGCTTAGGATACAATACCCTCTCTGGAAACACCATATATTTT. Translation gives CASSLGYNTLSGNTIYF. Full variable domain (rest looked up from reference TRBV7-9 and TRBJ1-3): DTGVSQNPRHKITKRGQNVTFRCDPISEHNRLYWYRQTLGQGPEFLTYFQNEAQLEKSRLLSDRFSAERPKGSFSTLEIQRTEQGDSAMYLCASSLGYNTLSGNTIYFGEGSWLTVV.

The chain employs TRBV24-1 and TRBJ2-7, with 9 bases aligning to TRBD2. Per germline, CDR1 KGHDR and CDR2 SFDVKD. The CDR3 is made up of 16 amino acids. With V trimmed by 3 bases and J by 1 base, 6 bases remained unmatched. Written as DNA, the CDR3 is TGTGCCACCAGTGATCCGCACCTAGCGGGGTCCTACGAGCAGTACTTC. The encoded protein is CATSDPHLAGSYEQYF.

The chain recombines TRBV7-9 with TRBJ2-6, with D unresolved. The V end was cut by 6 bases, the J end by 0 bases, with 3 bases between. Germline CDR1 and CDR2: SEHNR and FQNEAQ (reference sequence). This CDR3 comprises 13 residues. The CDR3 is CASSYSGANVLTF. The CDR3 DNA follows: TGTGCCAGCAGTTACTCTGGGGCCAACGTCCTGACTTTC.

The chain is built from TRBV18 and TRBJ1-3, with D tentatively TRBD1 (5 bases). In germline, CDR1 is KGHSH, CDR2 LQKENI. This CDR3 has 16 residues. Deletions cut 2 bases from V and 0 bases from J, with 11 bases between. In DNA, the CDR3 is TGTGCCAGCTCACCAACAGGAAACGACTCTGGAAACACCATATATTTT. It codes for CASSPTGNDSGNTIYF.

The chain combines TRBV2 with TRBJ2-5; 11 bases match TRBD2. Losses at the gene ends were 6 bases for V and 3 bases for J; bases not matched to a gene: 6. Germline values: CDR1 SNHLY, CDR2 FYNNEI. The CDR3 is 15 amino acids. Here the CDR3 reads CASSSGLAEKETQYF. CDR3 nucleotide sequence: TGTGCCAGCAGCTCGGGACTAGCGGAGAAAGAGACCCAGTACTTC.

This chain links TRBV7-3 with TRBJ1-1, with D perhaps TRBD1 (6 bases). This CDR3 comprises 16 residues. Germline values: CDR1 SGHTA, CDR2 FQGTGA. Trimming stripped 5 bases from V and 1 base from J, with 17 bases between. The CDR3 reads CASSPNGGRPNTEAFF. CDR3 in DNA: TGTGCCAGCAGCCCCAATGGGGGCAGGCCGAACACTGAAGCTTTCTTT.

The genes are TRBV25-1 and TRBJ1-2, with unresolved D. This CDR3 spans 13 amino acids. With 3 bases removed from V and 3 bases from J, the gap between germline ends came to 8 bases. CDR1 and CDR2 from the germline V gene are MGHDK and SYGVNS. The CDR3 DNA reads TGTGCCAGCAGTGACAGGTGGGACTATGGCTACACCTTC. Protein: CASSDRWDYGYTF.

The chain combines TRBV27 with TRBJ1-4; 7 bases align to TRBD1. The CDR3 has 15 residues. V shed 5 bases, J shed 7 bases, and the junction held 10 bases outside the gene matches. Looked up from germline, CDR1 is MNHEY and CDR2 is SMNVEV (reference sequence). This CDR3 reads CASSTLQGRSEKLFF. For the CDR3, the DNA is TGTGCCAGCAGTACCTTACAGGGGCGGTCTGAAAAACTGTTTTTT.

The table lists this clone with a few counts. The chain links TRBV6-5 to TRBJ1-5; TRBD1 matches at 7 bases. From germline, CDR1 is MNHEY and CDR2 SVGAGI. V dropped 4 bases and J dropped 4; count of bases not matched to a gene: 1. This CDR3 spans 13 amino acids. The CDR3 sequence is CASSWDRNQPQHF. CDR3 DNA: TGTGCCAGCAGTTGGGACAGAAATCAGCCCCAGCATTTT.

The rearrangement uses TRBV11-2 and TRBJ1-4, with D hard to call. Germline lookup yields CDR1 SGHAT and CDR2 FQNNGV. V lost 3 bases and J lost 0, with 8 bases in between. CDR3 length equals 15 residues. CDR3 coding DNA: TGTGCCAGCAGCTTTTCGGTATCAACTAATGAAAAACTGTTTTTT. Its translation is CASSFSVSTNEKLFF.

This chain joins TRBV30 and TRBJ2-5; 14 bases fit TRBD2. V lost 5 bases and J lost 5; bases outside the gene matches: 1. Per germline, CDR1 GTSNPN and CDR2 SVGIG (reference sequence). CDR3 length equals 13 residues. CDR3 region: CAWGLAGGETQYF. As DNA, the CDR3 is TGTGCCTGGGGACTAGCGGGGGGCGAGACCCAGTACTTC.

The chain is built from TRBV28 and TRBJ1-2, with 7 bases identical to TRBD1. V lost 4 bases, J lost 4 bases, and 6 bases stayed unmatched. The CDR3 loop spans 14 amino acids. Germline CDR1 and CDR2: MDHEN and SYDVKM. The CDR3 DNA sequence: TGTGCCAGCAGTTCCGCGGGACAGATCTATGGCTACACCTTC. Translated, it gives CASSSAGQIYGYTF.

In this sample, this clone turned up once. The CDR3 region is CASSYTGNQPQHF. The CDR3 bases are TGTGCCAGCAGTTACACGGGGAATCAGCCCCAGCATTTT. This chain uses TRBV6-2 or TRBV6-3 with TRBJ1-5, with D uncertain. V dropped 2 bases and J dropped 4 bases, with 6 bases sitting between them. Per the germline V gene, CDR1 is MNHEY and CDR2 is SVGEGT. The CDR3 is 13 residues long.